This TCR beta chain comes out of a study of blood T cell repertoires in COVID-19. Study details: COVID-19 samples collected from the United States, Italy and Spain covered acute and convalescent phases. T cells, B-cell-depleted T cells, or PBMCs supplied cDNA or gDNA.

This CDR3 comprises 17 residues. Germline trimming cut 1 base from V and 8 bases from J; bases unmatched to any gene: 15. CDR1 is SEHNR, CDR2 FQNEAQ, per germline (reference sequence). Sequencing was performed with immunoSEQ multiplex PCR; in TCRdb, only in-frame clones are kept and a portion is missing. The sample shows more than 45,000 clones, roughly 87% of them seen only once. Sequenced sample: peripheral blood. The chain carries TRBV7-9 and TRBJ1-2; TRBD1 matches 8 bases. The clonotype was recovered from a human donor with active COVID-19. The donor label of this sample is uncertain. In DNA form, the CDR3 reads TGTGCCAGCAGCTTAGTGGGGTTGGCAGGGGGCGACGGAGGCTACACCTTC. Protein sequence: CASSLVGLAGGDGGYTF.